A single sample gave rise to the 4 T cell receptor beta chains below, sequenced in a study of T cells in women clearing cervical HPV infection. The method was immunoSEQ multiplex PCR; TCRdb's version includes in-frame clones alone and lacks a portion of them. The repertoire table contains 10,000 to 15,000 clones. The material sequenced was blood buffy coat. These TCRs come from a woman aged 18 to 75 with a cervical HPV16 infection that either progressed to CIN3+ or cleared (not recorded which).

To note about this clone: With the read ending 3 residues before the CDR3 end, the germline J gene is used to fill in that end. This chain links TRBV6-2 or TRBV6-3 with TRBJ2-3, with 9 nucleotides matching TRBD1. There are 13 residues in the CDR3. The V gene's germline CDR1 is MNHEY and CDR2 SVGEGT. CDR3 DNA, as far as it was read: TGTGCCAGCGACAGGGGGATCCAAGAGACG. Its translation: CASDRGIQET. The CDR3, in full, reads CASDRGIQETQYF.

Turning to this clone: From the germline J gene comes the end of the CDR3, since the read stops 3 residues before it. The V and J genes are TRBV12-5 and TRBJ2-5; 9 bases agree with TRBD1. Unmatched junction bases numbered 11, after V lost 7 bases and J lost 5 bases. The germline gives CDR1 LGHNT, CDR2 FRNRAP. The CDR3 has 15 residues. The CDR3 loop reads CASDSRTGAPETQYF. The sequenced CDR3 bases are TGTGCTAGTGATTCTAGGACAGGGGCCCCGGAGACC.

As to this clone: Read coverage stops 3 residues before the CDR3 terminus; the germline J gene supplies the remainder. The V and J genes are TRBV30 and TRBJ2-7; 8 bases map to TRBD1. The CDR3 runs to 14 residues. CDR1 GTSNPN and CDR2 SVGIG come from the germline V gene (reference sequence). J gave up 5 bases and V 0 bases, and 6 bases lay outside the gene matches. Partial CDR3 DNA: TGTGCCTGGAGTGTCTGGACAGGGATGAACGAG. Its translation is CAWSVWTGMNE. The whole CDR3 reads CAWSVWTGMNEQYF.

Notes on this clone: One end of the junction varies from germline; a read error may be responsible. The read ends 3 residues before the CDR3 terminus; that terminus is restored from the germline J gene. This sequence joins TRBV6-2 or TRBV6-3 and TRBJ1-5; D is unclear. This CDR3 region has 12 residues. The germline V gene encodes CDR1 MNHEY and CDR2 SVGEGT. The covered CDR3 bases are TGTACCAGCAGTCCCGGTAATCAGCCC. This encodes CTSSPGNQP. The entire CDR3 reads CTSSPGNQPQHF.